These 10 T cell receptor beta chains originate from one sample sequenced in a study of brain metastases from non-small cell lung cancer. This table comes from immunoSEQ multiplex PCR, and its TCRdb copy is limited to in-frame clones, with some not included. The sample holds 2,700 or so clones, 84% seen once. The sequenced sample consisted of primary lung tumor tissue. These receptors came from a donor over 35 with non-small cell lung cancer.

This clone has only a few counts. The chain carries TRBV30 and TRBJ1-1; 8 bases are shared with TRBD1. Trimming cost V 4 bases and J 4 bases; bases outside gene matches: 8. Germline V gene sequence: CDR1 GTSNPN, CDR2 SVGIG (reference sequence). CDR3 length equals 14 residues. This CDR3 reads CAWTQGAGSTEAFF. In DNA, the CDR3 is TGTGCCTGGACGCAGGGGGCAGGGAGCACTGAAGCTTTCTTT. Full variable domain (remainder filled in from reference TRBV30 and TRBJ1-1): SQTIHQWPATLVQPVGSPLSLECTVEGTSNPNLYWYRQAAGRGLQLLFYSVGIGQISSEVPQNLSASRPQDRQFILSSKKLLLSDSGFYLCAWTQGAGSTEAFFGQGTRLTVV.

This clone has a handful of counts. This chain connects TRBV7-2 to TRBJ1-5; 9 nucleotides line up with TRBD1. Germline CDR1 is SGHTA and CDR2 is FQGNSA. Unmatched junction bases numbered 4, after V lost 4 bases and J lost 6 bases. The CDR3 runs to 14 residues. The CDR3 spells CASSSQGAGQPQHF. Written as DNA, the CDR3 is TGTGCCAGCAGCTCACAGGGGGCTGGTCAGCCCCAGCATTTT.

For this clone: The junction shows a germline mismatch at one end, possibly a read error. The V and J genes are TRBV10-3 and TRBJ1-5, with D perhaps TRBD1 (6 bases). The CDR3 is 15 amino acids. CDR1 ENHRY and CDR2 SYGVKD come from the germline V gene. The CDR3 loop is CAISGVGGRNQLQHF. For the CDR3, the DNA is TGTGCCATCAGTGGTGTCGGGGGGCGGAATCAGCTCCAGCATTTT.

CDR3 in DNA: TGTGCCAGCAGTTTCGGCCTATACAATGAGCAGTTCTTC. Amino acids: CASSFGLYNEQFF. The rearrangement joins TRBV6-2 or TRBV6-3 to TRBJ2-1; D not certain. The germline V gene has CDR1 MNHEY and CDR2 SVGEGT. The V gene lost 4 bases and the J gene lost 4 bases, with 8 bases spanning the gap. The CDR3 is 13 residues long.

The J gene is TRBJ1-3, the V gene TRBV30; no definite D call. This CDR3 has 13 residues. V was pared by 3 bases and J by 4 bases, with 10 bases between. The V gene's germline CDR1 is GTSNPN and CDR2 SVGIG (reference sequence). The CDR3 region has the DNA TGTGCCTGGAGGGGGATGGGGGGAAACACCATATATTTT. It specifies CAWRGMGGNTIYF.

V and J are TRBV24-1 and TRBJ1-1; D not certain. V was shortened by 1 base and J by 6 bases, with 8 bases between the two germline ends. Looked up from germline, CDR1 is KGHDR and CDR2 is SFDVKD. This CDR3 region has 13 residues. For the CDR3, the DNA is TGTGCCACCAGTGATTTTCGGAGCCCTGAAGCTTTCTTT. This encodes CATSDFRSPEAFF.

This clone was picked up a small number of times. The chain links TRBV19 to TRBJ2-1, with TRBD2 matching over 13 bases. CDR3 length equals 16 residues. The V gene's germline CDR1 is LNHDA and CDR2 SQIVND (reference sequence). Trimming took 0 bases from V and 9 from J; bases not matched to a gene: 5. The chain's CDR3 is CASSIDGTSGTPEQFF. The CDR3 coding sequence is TGTGCCAGTAGTATAGATGGGACTAGCGGGACCCCTGAGCAGTTCTTC.

The chain employs TRBV6-5 and TRBJ2-7; D is undetermined. CDR3 length equals 10 residues. CDR1 and CDR2 from the germline V gene are MNHEY and SVGAGI. The V gene lost 8 bases and the J gene lost 3 bases, with 5 bases spanning the gap. In nucleotides, the CDR3 is TGTGCCAGCCAATTCTACGAGCAGTACTTC. As protein: CASQFYEQYF.

The sample holds one count of this clone. Distinct nucleotide sequences in the sample also encode this CDR3. The chain uses TRBV28 and TRBJ2-7; 10 bases align to TRBD1. Germline V gene sequence: CDR1 MDHEN, CDR2 SYDVKM. With 5 bases clipped from V and 4 bases from J, the junction kept 8 bases outside the gene matches. The CDR3 consists of 15 residues. The CDR3 DNA is TGTGCCAGCAGTCTCTGGACAGGGGGGTCTTACGAGCAGTACTTC. Protein sequence: CASSLWTGGSYEQYF.

In regard to this clone: The same CDR3 arises from other DNA sequences in this sample as well. The J gene is TRBJ1-3, the V gene TRBV24-1; a possible D gene is TRBD1 (5 bases). In germline, CDR1 is KGHDR, CDR2 SFDVKD. The CDR3 has 18 amino acids. V dropped 4 bases and J dropped 3 bases, with 21 bases sitting between them. In nucleotides, the CDR3 is TGTGCCACCAGTGACCTCCCAGTTTTTCAGGGATTTGGAAACACCATATATTTT. It is translated as CATSDLPVFQGFGNTIYF.